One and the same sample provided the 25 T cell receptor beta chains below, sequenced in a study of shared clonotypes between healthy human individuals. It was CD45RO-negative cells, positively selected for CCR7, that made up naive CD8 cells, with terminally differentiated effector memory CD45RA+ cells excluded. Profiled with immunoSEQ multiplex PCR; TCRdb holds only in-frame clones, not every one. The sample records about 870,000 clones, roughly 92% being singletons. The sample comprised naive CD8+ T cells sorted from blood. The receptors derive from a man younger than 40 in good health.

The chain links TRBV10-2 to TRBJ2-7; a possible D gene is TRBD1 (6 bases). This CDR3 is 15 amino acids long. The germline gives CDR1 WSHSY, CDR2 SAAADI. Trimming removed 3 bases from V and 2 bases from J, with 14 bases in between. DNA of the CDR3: TGCGCCAGCAGTGAAGGGTGGGACAACCCCTACGAGCAGTACTTC. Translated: CASSEGWDNPYEQYF.

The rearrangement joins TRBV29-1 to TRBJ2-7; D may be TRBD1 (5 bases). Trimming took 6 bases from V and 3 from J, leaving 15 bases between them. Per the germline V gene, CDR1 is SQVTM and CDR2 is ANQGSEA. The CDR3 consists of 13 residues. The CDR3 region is CSVQLTGDYEQYF. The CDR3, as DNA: TGCAGCGTACAACTAACAGGAGACTACGAGCAGTACTTC.

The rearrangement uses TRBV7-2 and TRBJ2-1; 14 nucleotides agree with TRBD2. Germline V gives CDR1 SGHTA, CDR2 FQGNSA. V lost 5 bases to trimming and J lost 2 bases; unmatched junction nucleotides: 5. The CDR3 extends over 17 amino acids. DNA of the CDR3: TGTGCCAGCAGCGCGCCGGGACTAGCGGGGGCCTACAATGAGCAGTTCTTC. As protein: CASSAPGLAGAYNEQFF.

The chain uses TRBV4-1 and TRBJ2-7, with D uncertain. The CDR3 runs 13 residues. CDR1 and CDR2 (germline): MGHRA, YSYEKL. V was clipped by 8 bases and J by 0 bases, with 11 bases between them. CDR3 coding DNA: TGCGCCAGCTCCCGGACGGTCTCCTACGAGCAGTACTTC. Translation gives CASSRTVSYEQYF.

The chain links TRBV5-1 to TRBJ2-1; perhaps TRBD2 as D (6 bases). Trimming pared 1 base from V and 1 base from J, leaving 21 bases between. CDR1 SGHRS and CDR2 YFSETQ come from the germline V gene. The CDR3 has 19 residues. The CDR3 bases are TGCGCCAGCAGCTTGCCAACGTCCGGAACGGGAGTTTCCTACAATGAGCAGTTCTTC. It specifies CASSLPTSGTGVSYNEQFF. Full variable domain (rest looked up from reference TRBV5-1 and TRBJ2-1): KAGVTQTPRYLIKTRGQQVTLSCSPISGHRSVSWYQQTPGQGLQFLFEYFSETQRNKGNFPGRFSGRQFSNSRSEMNVSTLELGDSALYLCASSLPTSGTGVSYNEQFFGPGTRLTVL.

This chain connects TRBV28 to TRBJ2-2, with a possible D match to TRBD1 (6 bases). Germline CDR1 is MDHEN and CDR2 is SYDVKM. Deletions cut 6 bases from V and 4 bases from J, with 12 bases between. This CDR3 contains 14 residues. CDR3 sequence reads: CASSNRDLTGELFF. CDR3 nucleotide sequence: TGTGCCAGCAGCAACAGGGACCTCACCGGGGAGCTGTTTTTT. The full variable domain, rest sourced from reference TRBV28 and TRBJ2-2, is DVKVTQSSRYLVKRTGEKVFLECVQDMDHENMFWYRQDPGLGLRLIYFSYDVKMKEKGDIPEGYSVSREKKERFSLILESASTNQTSMYLCASSNRDLTGELFFGEGSRLTVL.

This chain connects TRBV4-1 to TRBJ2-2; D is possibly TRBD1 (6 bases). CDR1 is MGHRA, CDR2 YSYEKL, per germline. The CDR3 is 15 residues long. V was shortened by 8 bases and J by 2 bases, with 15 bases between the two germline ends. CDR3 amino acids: CASFESTGNTGELFF. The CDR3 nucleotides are TGCGCCAGCTTTGAATCGACAGGCAACACCGGGGAGCTGTTTTTT.

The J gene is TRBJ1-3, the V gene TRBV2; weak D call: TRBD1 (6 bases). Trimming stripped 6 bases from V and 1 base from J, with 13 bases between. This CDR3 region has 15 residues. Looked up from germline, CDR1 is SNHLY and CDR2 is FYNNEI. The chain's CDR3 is CASRGAGQSGNTIYF. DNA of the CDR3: TGTGCCAGCAGGGGGGCAGGGCAATCTGGAAACACCATATATTTT.

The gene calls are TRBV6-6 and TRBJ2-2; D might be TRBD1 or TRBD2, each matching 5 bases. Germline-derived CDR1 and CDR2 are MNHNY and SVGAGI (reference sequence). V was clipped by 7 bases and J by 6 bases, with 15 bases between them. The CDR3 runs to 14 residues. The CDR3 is CASKVEGRAGELFF. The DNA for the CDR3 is TGTGCCAGCAAGGTTGAGGGACGTGCCGGGGAGCTGTTTTTT.

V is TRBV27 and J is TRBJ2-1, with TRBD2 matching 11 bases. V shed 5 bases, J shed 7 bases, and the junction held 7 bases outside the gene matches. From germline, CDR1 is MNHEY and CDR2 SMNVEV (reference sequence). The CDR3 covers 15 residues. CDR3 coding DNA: TGTGCCAGCAGTATCGGAGCTAGCGGGAGGAATGAGCAGTTCTTC. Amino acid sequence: CASSIGASGRNEQFF.

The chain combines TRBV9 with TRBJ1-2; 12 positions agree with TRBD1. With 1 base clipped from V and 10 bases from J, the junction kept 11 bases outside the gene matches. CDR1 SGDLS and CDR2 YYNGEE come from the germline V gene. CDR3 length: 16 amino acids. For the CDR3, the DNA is TGTGCCAGCAGCGTATTTTCTTCCGGGACAGGGGGCGACTACACCTTC. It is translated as CASSVFSSGTGGDYTF.

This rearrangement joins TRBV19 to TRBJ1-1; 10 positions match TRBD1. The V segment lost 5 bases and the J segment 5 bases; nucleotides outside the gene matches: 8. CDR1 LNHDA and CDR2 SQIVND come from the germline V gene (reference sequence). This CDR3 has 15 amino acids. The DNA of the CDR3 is TGTGCCAGTAGTGACCGGGACAGGGGAGGGACTGAAGCTTTCTTT. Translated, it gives CASSDRDRGGTEAFF.

This CDR3 reads CASNHGVSEQFF. The CDR3 bases are TGTGCCAGCAACCATGGTGTCAGTGAGCAGTTCTTC. The V call is TRBV13, the J call TRBJ2-1, with D uncertain. Deletions cut 7 bases from V and 9 bases from J, with 13 bases between. Germline V lookup: CDR1 PRHDT, CDR2 FYEKMQ (reference sequence). The CDR3 extends over 12 amino acids.

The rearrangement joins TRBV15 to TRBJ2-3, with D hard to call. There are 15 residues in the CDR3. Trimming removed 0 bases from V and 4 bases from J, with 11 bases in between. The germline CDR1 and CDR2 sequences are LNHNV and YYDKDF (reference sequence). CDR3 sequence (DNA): TGTGCCACCAGCAGAGAAGGCTATGGGGCAGATACGCAGTATTTT. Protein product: CATSREGYGADTQYF.

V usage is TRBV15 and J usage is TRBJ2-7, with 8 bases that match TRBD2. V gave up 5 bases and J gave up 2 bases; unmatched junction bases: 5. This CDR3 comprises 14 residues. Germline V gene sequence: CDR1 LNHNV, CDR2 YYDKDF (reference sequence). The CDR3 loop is CATSHSGTTYEQYF. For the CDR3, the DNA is TGTGCCACCAGCCATAGCGGGACTACCTACGAGCAGTACTTC.

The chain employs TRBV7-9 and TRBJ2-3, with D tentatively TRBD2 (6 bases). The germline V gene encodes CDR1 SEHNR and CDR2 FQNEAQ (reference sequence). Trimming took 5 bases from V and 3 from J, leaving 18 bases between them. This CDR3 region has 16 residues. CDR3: CASSQVVGLTTDTQYF. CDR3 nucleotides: TGTGCCAGCAGCCAAGTCGTCGGACTAACGACAGATACGCAGTATTTT.

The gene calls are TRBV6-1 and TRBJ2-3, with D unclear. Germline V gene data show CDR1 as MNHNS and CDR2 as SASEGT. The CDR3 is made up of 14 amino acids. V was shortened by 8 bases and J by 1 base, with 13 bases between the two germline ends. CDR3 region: CASQWAGRTDTQYF. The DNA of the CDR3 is TGTGCCAGCCAGTGGGCAGGACGCACAGATACGCAGTATTTT.

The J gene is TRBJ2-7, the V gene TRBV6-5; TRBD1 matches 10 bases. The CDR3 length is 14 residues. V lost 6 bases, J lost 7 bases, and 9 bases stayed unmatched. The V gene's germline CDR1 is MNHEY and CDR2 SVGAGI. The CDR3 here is CASSPTGGGLEQYF. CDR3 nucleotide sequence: TGTGCCAGCAGCCCGACAGGGGGCGGACTGGAGCAGTACTTC.

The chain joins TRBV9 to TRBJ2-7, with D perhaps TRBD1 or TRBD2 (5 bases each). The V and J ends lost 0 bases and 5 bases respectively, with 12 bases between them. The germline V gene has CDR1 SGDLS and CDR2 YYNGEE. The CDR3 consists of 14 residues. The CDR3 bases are TGTGCCAGCAGCGTAGATGCAGGGCGGGACGAGCAGTACTTC. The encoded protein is CASSVDAGRDEQYF.

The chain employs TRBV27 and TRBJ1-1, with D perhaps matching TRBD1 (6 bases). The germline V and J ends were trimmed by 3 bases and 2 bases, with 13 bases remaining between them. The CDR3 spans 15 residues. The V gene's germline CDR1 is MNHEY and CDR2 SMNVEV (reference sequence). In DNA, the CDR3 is TGTGCCAGCAGTTTGGGTCAGGGGATAAACACTGAAGCTTTCTTT. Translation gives CASSLGQGINTEAFF.

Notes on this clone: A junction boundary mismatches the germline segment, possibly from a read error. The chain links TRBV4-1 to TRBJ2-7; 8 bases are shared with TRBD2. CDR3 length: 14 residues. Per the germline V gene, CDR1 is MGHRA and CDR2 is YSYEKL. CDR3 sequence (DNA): TGTGCCAGCAGCCAAGATACTAGCGGCTACGAGCAGTACTTC. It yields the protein CASSQDTSGYEQYF.

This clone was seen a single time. CDR3 coding DNA: TGCGCCAGCAGCCAGCTAGCGGAGTACCAAGAGACCCAGTACTTC. As protein: CASSQLAEYQETQYF. The J gene is TRBJ2-5, the V gene TRBV4-1, with 7 bases fitting TRBD2. In germline, CDR1 is MGHRA, CDR2 YSYEKL. Trimming took 3 bases from V and 0 from J; bases not matched to a gene: 4. The CDR3 is 15 residues long.

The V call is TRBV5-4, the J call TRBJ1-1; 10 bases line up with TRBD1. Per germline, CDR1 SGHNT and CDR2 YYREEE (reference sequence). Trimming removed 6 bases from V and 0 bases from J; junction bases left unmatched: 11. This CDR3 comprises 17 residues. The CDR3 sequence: CASTNWDRGTMNTEAFF. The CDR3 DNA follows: TGTGCCAGCACCAACTGGGACAGGGGAACCATGAACACTGAAGCTTTCTTT.

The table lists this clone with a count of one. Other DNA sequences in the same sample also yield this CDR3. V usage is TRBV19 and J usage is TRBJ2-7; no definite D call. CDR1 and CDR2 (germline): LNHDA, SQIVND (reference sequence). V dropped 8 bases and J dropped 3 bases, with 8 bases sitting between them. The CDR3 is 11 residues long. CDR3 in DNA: TGTGCCAGTTCGGGTGGCTACGAGCAGTACTTC. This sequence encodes CASSGGYEQYF.

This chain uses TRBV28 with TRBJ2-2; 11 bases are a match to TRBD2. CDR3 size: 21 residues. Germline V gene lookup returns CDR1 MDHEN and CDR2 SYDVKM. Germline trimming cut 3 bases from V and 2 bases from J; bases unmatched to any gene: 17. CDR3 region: CASSFSVGGASGRPNTGELFF. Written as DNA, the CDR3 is TGTGCCAGCAGTTTCTCGGTGGGGGGGGCTAGCGGGAGGCCTAACACCGGGGAGCTGTTTTTT. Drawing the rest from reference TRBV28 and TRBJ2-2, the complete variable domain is DVKVTQSSRYLVKRTGEKVFLECVQDMDHENMFWYRQDPGLGLRLIYFSYDVKMKEKGDIPEGYSVSREKKERFSLILESASTNQTSMYLCASSFSVGGASGRPNTGELFFGEGSRLTVL.